What follows describes a single TCR beta chain. The antigen remains undetermined. The sample comes from a study of siplizumab effects on memory and regulatory T cells. Clones were sequenced by immunoSEQ multiplex PCR, and TCRdb holds only the in-frame ones, with some missing. Of more than 85,000 clones in the sample, approximately 90% were seen once. Findings of the study overall: No functional test confirmed suppression by proliferating siplizumab-culture Tregs.

Sequenced input: Tregs sorted from blood. The origin of this receptor is a human donor in good health.

In nucleotides, the CDR3 is TGTGCCAGCAGTTACGGGGGGGCAACACTTTACGAGCAGTACTTC. Its protein is CASSYGGATLYEQYF. The V and J genes are TRBV6-5 and TRBJ2-7; a possible D gene is TRBD2 (7 bases). CDR1 is MNHEY, CDR2 SVGAGI, per germline. This CDR3 contains 15 residues. V lost 2 bases to trimming and J lost 4 bases, with 15 bases between them.